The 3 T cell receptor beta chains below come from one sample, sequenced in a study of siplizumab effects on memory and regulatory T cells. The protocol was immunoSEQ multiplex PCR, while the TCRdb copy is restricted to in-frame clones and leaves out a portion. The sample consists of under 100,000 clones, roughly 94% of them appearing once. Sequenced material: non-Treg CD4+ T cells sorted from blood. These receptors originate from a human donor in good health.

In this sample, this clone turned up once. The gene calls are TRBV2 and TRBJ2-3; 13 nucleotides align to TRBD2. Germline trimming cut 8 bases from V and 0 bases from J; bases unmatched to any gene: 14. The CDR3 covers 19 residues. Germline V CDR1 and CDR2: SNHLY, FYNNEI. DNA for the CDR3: TGTGCCAGCCTCGTTAATTTCCCGGGACTAGCGGGGAGCACAGATACGCAGTATTTT. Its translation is CASLVNFPGLAGSTDTQYF.

This CDR3 reads CASSYFQGGTEAFF. CDR3 in DNA: TGTGCCAGCAGTTACTTCCAGGGGGGCACTGAAGCTTTCTTT. The chain couples TRBV6-5 to TRBJ1-1, with TRBD1 identical over 7 bases. The CDR3 consists of 14 residues. Germline V CDR1 and CDR2: MNHEY, SVGAGI. After removal of 1 base from V and 4 bases from J, the junction contained 3 bases not matched to a gene.

The CDR3 coding sequence is TGTGCCAGTAGTATAACGGGACAGGGGGACGAAAAACTGTTTTTT. As protein: CASSITGQGDEKLFF. This chain joins TRBV19 and TRBJ1-4; TRBD1 matches at 11 bases. Germline CDR1 is LNHDA and CDR2 is SQIVND (reference sequence). The J segment lost 8 bases and the V segment lost 2 bases, leaving 4 bases of the junction unmatched. The CDR3 is 15 amino acids. The complete variable domain, with remaining parts taken from reference TRBV19 and TRBJ1-4, reads DGGITQSPKYLFRKEGQNVTLSCEQNLNHDAMYWYRQDPGQGLRLIYYSQIVNDFQKGDIAEGYSVSREKKESFPLTVTSAQKNPTAFYLCASSITGQGDEKLFFGSGTQLSVL.